The 4 T cell receptor beta chains in this list originate from one sample, sequenced in a study of blood T cell repertoires in COVID-19. Profiled with immunoSEQ multiplex PCR; TCRdb holds only in-frame clones, not every one. Among fewer than 250,000 clones, about 93% were seen once, and the ten largest hold over 0.8%. Sequencing was carried out using peripheral blood. The source of these receptors is a man aged 30 to 45 with COVID-19, enrolled during active disease.

This chain connects TRBV19 to TRBJ2-7, with D perhaps matching TRBD1 (6 bases). CDR3 length: 16 amino acids. V was cut by 0 bases and J by 2 bases, with 14 bases left in between. From germline, CDR1 is LNHDA and CDR2 SQIVND (reference sequence). The CDR3 region is CASSIDYRAVAYEQYF. DNA of the CDR3: TGTGCCAGTAGTATAGATTACAGGGCAGTTGCCTACGAGCAGTACTTC.

V gene TRBV15 combines with J gene TRBJ1-1; 7 bases match TRBD1. Germline V gives CDR1 LNHNV, CDR2 YYDKDF (reference sequence). This CDR3 contains 14 residues. Trimming removed 6 bases from V and 2 bases from J; junction bases left unmatched: 6. CDR3 coding DNA: TGTGCCACCAGAGGACAGGAGAGAAACACTGAAGCTTTCTTT. The encoded protein is CATRGQERNTEAFF.

This chain connects TRBV10-3 to TRBJ1-2, with no clear D. This CDR3 has 14 residues. Germline V gives CDR1 ENHRY, CDR2 SYGVKD. V lost 0 bases to trimming and J lost 4 bases, with 9 bases between them. CDR3 loop: CAISESLVSYGYTF. The CDR3 region has the DNA TGTGCCATCAGTGAGTCATTAGTTAGCTATGGCTACACCTTC.

The gene calls are TRBV19 and TRBJ1-1, with 8 bases matching TRBD1. V gave up 6 bases and J gave up 2 bases; unmatched junction bases: 8. CDR3 length: 15 residues. The germline V gene has CDR1 LNHDA and CDR2 SQIVND (reference sequence). In DNA, the CDR3 is TGTGCCAGTAGGCCGGTGGGACAGGCCAACACTGAAGCTTTCTTT. This encodes CASRPVGQANTEAFF.